This TCR beta chain was recovered during a study of T cell responses to AZD1222 COVID-19 vaccine. Sequenced by immunoSEQ multiplex PCR; TCRdb stores in-frame clones only, minus some. The table has tens of thousands of clones, more than 70% seen once; the top ten hold less than 6%. The TCR comes from an adult who received the AZD1222 COVID-19 vaccine. The sequencing here drew on peripheral blood, taken 28 days after the second AZD1222 dose.

CDR3 nucleotides: TGTGCCATCAGTGGAGGACAGGGGGCCTACGAGCAGTACTTC. It translates to CAISGGQGAYEQYF. The chain combines TRBV10-3 with TRBJ2-7, with 10 bases matching TRBD1. After removal of 4 bases from V and 2 bases from J, the junction contained 2 bases not matched to a gene. From germline, CDR1 is ENHRY and CDR2 SYGVKD. This CDR3 is built from 14 residues.